The next 14 T cell receptor beta chains were all read from a single sample in a study of T cell responses to AZD1222 COVID-19 vaccine (dated by TCRdb to about 2021). In light of the paper, this sample's time point label describes: about 28 days (+/-7) after the second vaccine dose. The library relied on the immunoSEQ multiplex PCR assay. The table was pulled from immuneACCESS by TCRdb, which kept in-frame rearrangements only. Such tables lose some clones; where checked, under half of the loss comes from unresolved V genes, and the rest has no known cause. The sample table shows 150,000 to 200,000 clones, and 92% are seen once. Around 1% of the sample goes to the ten largest clones. Source: peripheral blood, taken 28 days after the second AZD1222 dose. These receptors were collected from an adult who received the AZD1222 COVID-19 vaccine.

The chain has TRBV2 and TRBJ1-2, with 7 bases identical to TRBD1. Germline CDR1 reads SNHLY; CDR2 reads FYNNEI. The CDR3 totals 14 residues. V trimming: 6 bases; J trimming: 2 bases; junction bases outside the gene matches: 6. The CDR3 nucleotides read TGTGCCAGCAGAGGGGGCAGGACGAACTATGGCTACACCTTC. Amino acids: CASRGGRTNYGYTF.

The chain joins TRBV10-2 to TRBJ1-4, with D hard to call. Trimming removed 0 bases from V and 8 bases from J, with 13 bases in between. CDR3 length: 15 residues. Germline CDR1 is WSHSY and CDR2 is SAAADI. This CDR3 is CASSESTGLGEKLFF. Written as DNA, the CDR3 is TGCGCCAGCAGTGAGTCGACCGGGCTAGGGGAAAAACTGTTTTTT.

This clone was picked up one time. The chain uses TRBV4-2 and TRBJ2-5, with D unclear. The CDR3 has 12 amino acids. With 3 bases removed from V and 5 bases from J, the gap between germline ends came to 7 bases. The V gene's germline CDR1 is LGHNA and CDR2 YNFKEQ. CDR3 loop: CASSHFFETQYF. As DNA, the CDR3 is TGTGCCAGCAGCCATTTCTTCGAGACCCAGTACTTC.

The chain joins TRBV6-1 to TRBJ2-7; TRBD1 matches at 7 bases. The CDR3 runs to 15 residues. Trimming took 5 bases from V and 4 from J; bases not matched to a gene: 11. Germline V gene sequence: CDR1 MNHNS, CDR2 SASEGT. CDR3 DNA: TGTGCCAGCAGTCCCCCCAGAGGGGGCGCGTACGAGCAGTACTTC. It encodes CASSPPRGGAYEQYF.

The sample holds one count of this clone. The gene calls are TRBV6-5 and TRBJ1-1, with a possible D match to TRBD1 (6 bases). The CDR3 loop spans 13 amino acids. Germline CDR1 is MNHEY and CDR2 is SVGAGI. Trimming removed 4 bases from V and 1 base from J, with 7 bases in between. CDR3 DNA: TGTGCCAGCAGTTTACAGGGGAACACTGAAGCTTTCTTT. Translation: CASSLQGNTEAFF.

This chain joins TRBV4-1 and TRBJ1-5; D unclear. CDR1 is MGHRA and CDR2 is YSYEKL in the germline V gene. Trimming cost V 4 bases and J 3 bases, with 16 bases left between them. This CDR3 is 16 amino acids long. This CDR3 is CASSPEGEGFNQPQHF. The CDR3 DNA is TGCGCCAGCAGCCCTGAGGGTGAGGGATTCAATCAGCCCCAGCATTTT.

The chain has TRBV4-1 and TRBJ1-5; 10 bases agree with TRBD1. CDR1 and CDR2 from the germline V gene are MGHRA and YSYEKL. J gave up 4 bases and V 0 bases, and 6 bases lay outside the gene matches. This CDR3 contains 17 residues. CDR3 nucleotide sequence: TGCGCCAGCAGCCAAGATGGGGACAGGGGACGGAATCAGCCCCAGCATTTT. It codes for CASSQDGDRGRNQPQHF.

For this clone: The identical CDR3 is also encoded by other nucleotide sequences in the sample. J is TRBJ1-5 and V is TRBV5-1, with no clear D. In germline, CDR1 is SGHRS, CDR2 YFSETQ. Trimming shortened V by 4 bases and J by 1 base, and 6 bases separated the two germline ends. This CDR3 spans 13 amino acids. The CDR3 loop is CASSPDSNQPQHF. DNA of the CDR3: TGCGCCAGCAGCCCGGACAGCAATCAGCCCCAGCATTTT.

This clone was seen once. This chain links TRBV7-3 with TRBJ1-1; D is uncertain. CDR1 and CDR2 from the germline V gene are SGHTA and FQGTGA. The CDR3 spans 14 residues. The ends were cut back, 0 bases at V and 1 base at J, with 6 bases in the middle. For the CDR3, the DNA is TGTGCCAGCAGCTTAACGGTACAGAACACTGAAGCTTTCTTT. Encoded protein: CASSLTVQNTEAFF.

This clone has a single count. The rearrangement links TRBV5-1 to TRBJ2-2; 9 nucleotides match TRBD1. This CDR3 spans 16 amino acids. CDR1 is SGHRS and CDR2 is YFSETQ in the germline V gene. The J segment lost 6 bases and the V segment lost 4 bases, leaving 10 bases of the junction unmatched. The CDR3 DNA reads as TGCGCCAGCAGCACACTGGGACAGGGAACGGCCGGGGAGCTGTTTTTT. Protein: CASSTLGQGTAGELFF.

The chain combines TRBV5-1 with TRBJ2-2, with D unclear. This CDR3 comprises 13 residues. The V end lost 2 bases, the J end lost 5 bases, and 7 bases lay between the germline ends. Germline CDR1 and CDR2: SGHRS and YFSETQ. CDR3 loop: CASSLYYTGELFF. CDR3 nucleotides: TGCGCCAGCAGCTTATACTATACCGGGGAGCTGTTTTTT.

The chain joins TRBV12-5 to TRBJ1-2; D gene unclear. CDR1 is LGHNT and CDR2 is FRNRAP in the germline V gene. CDR3 length equals 13 residues. Trimming left V 7 bases short and J 5 bases short, with 14 bases between. In DNA, the CDR3 is TGTGCTAGTGCTTCGGAGGGTTGGTATGGCTACACCTTC. It translates to CASASEGWYGYTF.

The J gene is TRBJ2-5, the V gene TRBV19, with no clear D. Germline V gene data show CDR1 as LNHDA and CDR2 as SQIVND (reference sequence). This CDR3 spans 13 amino acids. V dropped 3 bases and J dropped 7 bases, with 12 bases sitting between them. CDR3: CASSISGLRTQYF. The CDR3 DNA is TGTGCCAGTAGTATTTCGGGCCTCCGGACCCAGTACTTC.

The gene calls are TRBV19 and TRBJ1-6; D unresolved. This CDR3 has 14 residues. From germline, CDR1 is LNHDA and CDR2 SQIVND (reference sequence). V lost 3 bases and J lost 7, with 10 bases in between. CDR3 nucleotide sequence: TGTGCCAGTAGTATGGACGTTAGGAATTCACCCCTCCACTTT. As protein: CASSMDVRNSPLHF.